Following are 21 T cell receptor beta chains from one sample sequenced in a study of shared clonotypes between healthy human individuals. Generated by immunoSEQ multiplex PCR, the TCRdb table keeps only in-frame clones and is missing some. The sample shows 2,500,000 or so clones, around 92% of them seen only once. Material for sequencing was naive CD4+ T cells from PBMCs. Indicated subset: CD45RA+ positively selected. These receptor sequences come from a man aged 18 to 29 in good health. Some clones in this sample may be carry-over from other donors' samples.

The chain employs TRBV5-1 and TRBJ2-7; a weak D match, TRBD1 (5 bases). Germline V gene lookup returns CDR1 SGHRS and CDR2 YFSETQ. This CDR3 comprises 13 residues. Trimming took off 1 base at V and 6 bases at J, with 11 bases between the two ends. DNA of the CDR3: TGCGCCAGCAGCTTGTTTTTAGGGGTCGAGCAGTACTTC. This translates into CASSLFLGVEQYF.

This clone was seen a single time. This chain links TRBV2 with TRBJ1-1, with 7 nucleotides matching TRBD1. Germline CDR1 and CDR2: SNHLY and FYNNEI. The CDR3 length is 14 residues. After removal of 6 bases from V and 5 bases from J, the junction contained 9 bases not matched to a gene. The CDR3 is CASSDRVKGTEAFF. The DNA for the CDR3 is TGTGCCAGCAGCGACAGGGTTAAAGGGACTGAAGCTTTCTTT. The complete variable domain, with remaining parts taken from reference TRBV2 and TRBJ1-1, reads EPEVTQTPSHQVTQMGQEVILRCVPISNHLYFYWYRQILGQKVEFLVSFYNNEISEKSEIFDDQFSVERPDGSNFTLKIRSTKLEDSAMYFCASSDRVKGTEAFFGQGTRLTVV.

This chain uses TRBV5-6 with TRBJ2-2, with 8 nucleotides matching TRBD2. The CDR3 sequence is 16 residues long. CDR1 is SGHDT and CDR2 is YYEEEE in the germline V gene. V was clipped by 3 bases and J by 0 bases; unmatched bases: 4. This CDR3 reads CASSSAGLANTGELFF. Written as DNA, the CDR3 is TGTGCCAGCAGCTCGGCGGGACTAGCGAACACCGGGGAGCTGTTTTTT.

The chain uses TRBV6-1 and TRBJ2-1; D remains unclear. V dropped 4 bases and J dropped 4 bases, with 2 bases sitting between them. This CDR3 contains 11 residues. Germline V CDR1 and CDR2: MNHNS, SASEGT. In nucleotides, the CDR3 is TGTGCCAGCAGTGCTTACAATGAGCAGTTCTTC. It codes for CASSAYNEQFF.

This sequence joins TRBV15 and TRBJ1-3; D unclear. V lost 2 bases, J lost 4 bases, and 9 bases lay in between. The CDR3 covers 14 residues. The germline V gene has CDR1 LNHNV and CDR2 YYDKDF (reference sequence). CDR3: CATSRSLTGNTIYF. CDR3 coding DNA: TGTGCCACCAGCAGATCGTTGACCGGAAACACCATATATTTT.

V gene TRBV10-1 combines with J gene TRBJ2-1, with D tentatively TRBD2 (5 bases). The germline gives CDR1 WNHNN, CDR2 SYGVQD (reference sequence). The CDR3 has 13 residues. The V end was cut by 0 bases, the J end by 8 bases, with 8 bases between. As DNA, the CDR3 is TGCGCCAGCAGTGAGTCGCTAGCAGATGAGCAGTTCTTC. Its protein is CASSESLADEQFF.

The chain joins TRBV5-6 to TRBJ1-2, with D perhaps TRBD1 (6 bases). Between the trimmed V and J ends, which lost 5 bases and 7 bases, there was a span of 21 bases. CDR3 length: 15 residues. Germline values: CDR1 SGHDT, CDR2 YYEEEE. CDR3 amino acids: CASRYRTAPTVGYTF. CDR3 nucleotide sequence: TGTGCCAGCAGATACCGGACAGCCCCAACGGTTGGCTACACCTTC. The full variable domain, in which reference TRBV5-6 and TRBJ1-2 provide the parts outside the CDR3, is DAGVTQSPTHLIKTRGQQVTLRCSPKSGHDTVSWYQQALGQGPQFIFQYYEEEERQRGNFPDRFSGHQFPNYSSELNVNALLLGDSALYLCASRYRTAPTVGYTFGSGTRLTVV.

The chain links TRBV6-6 to TRBJ2-7, with a weak D call TRBD1 (5 bases). Per germline, CDR1 MNHNY and CDR2 SVGAGI (reference sequence). V was pared by 6 bases and J by 3 bases, with 12 bases between. This CDR3 has 13 residues. DNA for the CDR3: TGTGCCAGCAGCCGAGCAGGGAACTACGAGCAGTACTTC. It encodes CASSRAGNYEQYF.

The chain combines TRBV10-2 with TRBJ1-1; the D is unclear. Per germline, CDR1 WSHSY and CDR2 SAAADI. This CDR3 has 14 residues. V was cut by 4 bases and J by 0 bases, with 9 bases left in between. Written as DNA, the CDR3 is TGCGCCAGCAGTGTCGTTAGAGTGAACACTGAAGCTTTCTTT. Residues: CASSVVRVNTEAFF.

Remarks on this clone: In the same sample, other DNA sequences code for this CDR3. This chain links TRBV20-1 with TRBJ2-3; D is ambiguous. The CDR3 has 11 residues. Germline V lookup: CDR1 DFQATT, CDR2 SNEGSKA (reference sequence). V lost 3 bases and J 1 base, leaving 2 bases between the germline ends. The CDR3 DNA follows: TGCAGTGCTAGTCGCACAGATACGCAGTATTTT. This translates into CSASRTDTQYF.

The chain carries TRBV29-1 and TRBJ2-7; 7 bases align to TRBD1. CDR1 is SQVTM, CDR2 ANQGSEA, per germline. The J segment lost 5 bases and the V segment lost 3 bases, leaving 1 base of the junction unmatched. The CDR3 length is 11 residues. CDR3 loop: CSVDRGNEQYF. In DNA form, the CDR3 reads TGCAGCGTTGACAGGGGGAACGAGCAGTACTTC.

The table lists this clone with a count of one. This sequence joins TRBV28 and TRBJ1-3; TRBD1 might be the D (5 bases). The CDR3 extends over 15 amino acids. With 6 bases removed from V and 1 base from J, the gap between germline ends came to 13 bases. Germline V gene lookup returns CDR1 MDHEN and CDR2 SYDVKM. CDR3 DNA sequence: TGTGCCAGCAGGAAGATGGGGGGGTCTGGAAACACCATATATTTT. Translation: CASRKMGGSGNTIYF.

A note on this clone: In the same sample, other DNA sequences code for this CDR3. This chain joins TRBV2 and TRBJ2-5; D is undetermined. Trimming removed 6 bases at V and 5 bases at J, with 7 bases between. This CDR3 is built from 11 residues. Germline CDR1 is SNHLY and CDR2 is FYNNEI. CDR3 sequence: CASRGLETQYF. Here the CDR3 DNA reads TGTGCCAGCAGGGGGTTGGAGACCCAGTACTTC.

The gene calls are TRBV29-1 and TRBJ2-1; 8 nucleotides match TRBD2. Germline assignment: CDR1 SQVTM and CDR2 ANQGSEA. The CDR3 sequence is 15 residues long. V was pared by 1 base and J by 3 bases, with 5 bases of the junction left unmatched. CDR3 residues: CSVEGERESYNEQFF. CDR3 DNA: TGCAGCGTTGAAGGGGAGCGGGAGAGCTACAATGAGCAGTTCTTC.

The CDR3 DNA reads TGTGCCAGTAGTGCCGTAGGACAGGGGGTTCTCGAGCAGTACTTC. Amino acid sequence: CASSAVGQGVLEQYF. This chain uses TRBV19 with TRBJ2-7; 10 bases agree with TRBD1. Germline values: CDR1 LNHDA, CDR2 SQIVND (reference sequence). V dropped 5 bases and J dropped 6; count of bases not matched to a gene: 10. The CDR3 consists of 15 residues.

V is TRBV29-1 and J is TRBJ2-3; 11 bases fit TRBD1. This CDR3 comprises 15 residues. With 6 bases clipped from V and 3 bases from J, the junction kept 8 bases outside the gene matches. Germline CDR1 reads SQVTM; CDR2 reads ANQGSEA. The CDR3 DNA follows: TGCAGCGTCAGAGGGACAGGGGGGCCAACAGATACGCAGTATTTT. Encoded protein: CSVRGTGGPTDTQYF.

The chain joins TRBV18 to TRBJ2-3; 12 bases match TRBD2. CDR1 KGHSH and CDR2 LQKENI come from the germline V gene. The CDR3 is 18 residues long. V was pared by 2 bases and J by 2 bases, with 8 bases of the junction left unmatched. The CDR3 region has the DNA TGTGCCAGCTCACCAATTCCGACTAGCGGGAGTTACACAGATACGCAGTATTTT. Translation gives CASSPIPTSGSYTDTQYF.

The chain combines TRBV18 with TRBJ1-1; no reliable D call. V lost 6 bases and J lost 2, with 10 bases in between. Germline V gene sequence: CDR1 KGHSH, CDR2 LQKENI. CDR3 length equals 13 residues. This CDR3 is CASSAQDNTEAFF. As DNA, the CDR3 is TGTGCCAGCTCCGCTCAGGATAACACTGAAGCTTTCTTT.

The chain recombines TRBV2 with TRBJ1-2, with D unresolved. Looked up from germline, CDR1 is SNHLY and CDR2 is FYNNEI. V was cut by 7 bases and J by 5 bases, with 14 bases left in between. The CDR3 has 13 residues. The CDR3 bases are TGTGCCAGCACCGGGGTTGTAGGGTATGGCTACACCTTC. Translated, it gives CASTGVVGYGYTF.

This clone was found once. V and J are TRBV18 and TRBJ2-7; D unclear. The CDR3 covers 13 residues. Trimming removed 2 bases at V and 9 bases at J, with 14 bases between. Germline CDR1 is KGHSH and CDR2 is LQKENI. The CDR3 sequence: CASSPSNSPVQYF. In nucleotides, the CDR3 is TGTGCCAGCTCACCAAGTAACAGCCCTGTGCAGTACTTC.

The gene calls are TRBV5-1 and TRBJ2-3; D is possibly TRBD2 (5 bases). Trimming pared 0 bases from V and 0 bases from J, leaving 11 bases between. The CDR3 length is 16 residues. CDR1 and CDR2 from the germline V gene are SGHRS and YFSETQ. CDR3: CASSLAGVGSTDTQYF. CDR3 in DNA: TGCGCCAGCAGCTTGGCCGGGGTGGGTAGCACAGATACGCAGTATTTT.